This record concerns one T cell receptor (beta chain) sequence. Its antigen is undetermined. A much larger clone is a single base away; this may be a read error. Attachment of unique molecular identifiers was made to individual cDNA molecules. Using its own MiXCR run on the 5' RACE reads, TCRdb lists one record per CDR3 protein. This table holds 25,000 to 35,000 distinct CDR3 sequences, roughly 5.4% found once. CDR1 and CDR2 from the germline V gene are SGHAT and FQNNGV. The CDR3 consists of 13 residues. The sample belongs to a study of early T cells in non-severe SARS-CoV-2 infection. Study-level background: Sequencing used unsorted whole-blood bulk RNA, so chains lack pairing. Study-level results: The matching step, a VDJdb search, favored anti-spike CD8 responses and missed private and CD4 specificities.

The specimen was whole blood. The sequence was collected from an adult who was a healthcare worker with PCR-confirmed SARS-CoV-2 infection or an uninfected control (not recorded which). The chain uses TRBV11-2 and TRBJ2-2, with D possibly matching TRBD2 (5 bases). The CDR3: CASSLEYTGEPFF. CDR3 nucleotides: TGTGCCAGCAGCTTAGAGTACACCGGGGAGCCGTTTTTT. Filled out from reference TRBV11-2 and TRBJ2-2, the complete variable domain reads EAGVAQSPRYKIIEKRQSVAFWCNPISGHATLYWYQQILGQGPKLLIQFQNNGVVDDSQLPKDRFSAERLKGVDSTLKIQPAKLEDSAVYLCASSLEYTGEPFFGEGSRLTVL.